This T cell receptor beta chain originates from a study of cytomegalovirus exposure and HLA in healthy donors. Study-wide findings and caveats: Analysis performed later found around 15,000 TCR beta sequences associated with HLA alleles at 0.05 false discovery rate. Cytomegalovirus status was reportedly diagnosed by the classifier with high specificity and sensitivity. Prediction of most subjects' HLA-A and HLA-B alleles by TCR beta sequences was reportedly accurate.

13 Jbeta primers and 60 Vbeta primers were used for the PCR. The method was immunoSEQ multiplex PCR; TCRdb's version includes in-frame clones alone and lacks a portion of them. The profile shows fewer than 100,000 clones, around 80% of them singletons. This clone was observed a few times. Its antigen is unidentified. The receptor was derived from a male donor in good health and CMV-seropositive. Sequencing used PBMCs.

The chain's CDR3 is CSVDGYNEQFF. CDR3 coding DNA: TGCAGCGTTGACGGTTACAATGAGCAGTTCTTC. This chain joins TRBV29-1 and TRBJ2-1; no firm D call. Germline V CDR1 and CDR2: SQVTM, ANQGSEA. CDR3 length: 11 amino acids. V shed 3 bases and J shed 4 bases, with 4 bases lying between them.